Below, one T cell receptor (beta chain) is given with its context. The source of the sample is a study of blood T cell repertoires in COVID-19. Across the study: The United States, Italy and Spain provided the acute and convalescent COVID-19 samples. Sample material is recorded as cDNA or gDNA derived from T cells, B-cell-depleted T cells, or PBMCs.

Germline V gene data show CDR1 as KGHSH and CDR2 as LQKENI. Deletions cut 4 bases from V and 5 bases from J, with 6 bases between. The CDR3 loop spans 12 amino acids. Authors' analysis steps: Reference gene primers were amplified, and this amplification served to estimate nucleated cell counts. Here immunoSEQ multiplex PCR was the method, and the copy in TCRdb shows in-frame clones only, minus some. That table is the source of V, J and clone size, and D and trimming were worked out from the DNA. The repertoire includes 250,000 to 350,000 clones, around 88% of them detected once, and approximately 0.84% sits in the top ten.

The sample consisted of peripheral blood. This rearrangement joins TRBV18 to TRBJ1-5, with no clear D. This receptor was identified in a man aged 25 to 40 with acute or convalescent COVID-19. The CDR3, as DNA: TGTGCCAGCTCACGCGGGGATCAGCCCCAGCATTTT. It specifies CASSRGDQPQHF.